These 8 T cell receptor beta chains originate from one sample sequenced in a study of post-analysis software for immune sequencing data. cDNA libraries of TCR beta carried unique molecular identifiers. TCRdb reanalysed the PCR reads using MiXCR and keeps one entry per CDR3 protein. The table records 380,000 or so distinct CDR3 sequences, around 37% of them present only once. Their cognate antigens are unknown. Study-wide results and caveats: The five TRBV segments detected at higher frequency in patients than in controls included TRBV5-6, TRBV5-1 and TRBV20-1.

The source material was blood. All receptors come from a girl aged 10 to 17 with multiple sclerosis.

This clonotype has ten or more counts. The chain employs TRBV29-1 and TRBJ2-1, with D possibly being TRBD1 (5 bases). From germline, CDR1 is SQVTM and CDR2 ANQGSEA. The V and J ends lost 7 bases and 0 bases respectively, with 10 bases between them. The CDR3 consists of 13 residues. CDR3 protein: CSAQGSSYNEQFF. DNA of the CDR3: TGCAGCGCCCAGGGTAGCTCCTACAATGAGCAGTTCTTC.

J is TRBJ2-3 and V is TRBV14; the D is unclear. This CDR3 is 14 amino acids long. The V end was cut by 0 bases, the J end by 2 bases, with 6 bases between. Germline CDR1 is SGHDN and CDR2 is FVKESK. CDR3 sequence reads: CASSQDPYTDTQYF. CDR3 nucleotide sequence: TGTGCCAGCAGCCAAGATCCGTACACAGATACGCAGTATTTT. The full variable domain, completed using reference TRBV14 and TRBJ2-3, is EAGVTQFPSHSVIEKGQTVTLRCDPISGHDNLYWYRRVMGKEIKFLLHFVKESKQDESGMPNNRFLAERTGGTYSTLKVQPAELEDSGVYFCASSQDPYTDTQYFGPGTRLTVL.

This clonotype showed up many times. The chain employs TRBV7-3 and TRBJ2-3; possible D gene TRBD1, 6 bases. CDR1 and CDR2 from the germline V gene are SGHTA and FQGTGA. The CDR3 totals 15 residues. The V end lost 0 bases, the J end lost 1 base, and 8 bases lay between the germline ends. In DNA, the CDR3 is TGTGCCAGCAGCTTAACCTCAGGGGGCACAGATACGCAGTATTTT. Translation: CASSLTSGGTDTQYF.

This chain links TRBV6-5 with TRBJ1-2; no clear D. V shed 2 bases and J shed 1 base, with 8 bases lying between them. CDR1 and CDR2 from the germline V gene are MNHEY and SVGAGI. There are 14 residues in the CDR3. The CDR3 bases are TGTGCCAGCAGTTACAAAAGGTTTAACTATGGCTACACCTTC. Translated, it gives CASSYKRFNYGYTF.

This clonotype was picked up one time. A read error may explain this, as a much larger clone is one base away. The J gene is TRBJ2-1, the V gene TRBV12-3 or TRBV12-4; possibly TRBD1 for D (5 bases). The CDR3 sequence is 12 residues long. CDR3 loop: CAGSLGVNEQFF. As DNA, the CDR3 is TGTGCCGGCAGTTTAGGGGTTAATGAGCAGTTCTTC.

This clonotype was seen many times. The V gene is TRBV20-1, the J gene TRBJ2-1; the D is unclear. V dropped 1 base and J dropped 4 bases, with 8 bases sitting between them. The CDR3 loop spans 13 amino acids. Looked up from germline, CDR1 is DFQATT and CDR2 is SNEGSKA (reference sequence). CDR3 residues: CSARVPSYNEQFF. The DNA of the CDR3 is TGCAGTGCTAGAGTTCCAAGTTACAATGAGCAGTTCTTC.

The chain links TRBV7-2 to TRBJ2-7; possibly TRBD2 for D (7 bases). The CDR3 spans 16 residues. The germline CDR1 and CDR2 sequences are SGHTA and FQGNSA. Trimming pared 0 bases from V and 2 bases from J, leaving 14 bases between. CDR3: CASSLAAGHRAYEQYF. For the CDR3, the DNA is TGTGCCAGCAGCTTAGCAGCGGGGCACAGGGCCTACGAGCAGTACTTC.

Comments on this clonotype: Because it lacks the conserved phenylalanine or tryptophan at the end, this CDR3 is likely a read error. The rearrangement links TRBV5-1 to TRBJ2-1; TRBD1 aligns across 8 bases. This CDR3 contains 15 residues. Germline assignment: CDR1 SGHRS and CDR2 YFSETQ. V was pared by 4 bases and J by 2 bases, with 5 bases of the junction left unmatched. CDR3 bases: TGCGCCAGCAGCCCAGGACAGGGACCCTACAATGAGCAGTTCTTA. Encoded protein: CASSPGQGPYNEQFL.